The subject of this entry is one TCR beta chain. This CDR3 contains 16 residues. The J segment lost 0 bases and the V segment lost 5 bases, leaving 7 bases of the junction unmatched. Germline V CDR1 and CDR2: LNHDA, SQIVND (reference sequence). Sequencing used immunoSEQ multiplex PCR; TCRdb keeps in-frame clones, though not all of them. In the table there are 950,000 to 1,300,000 clones, 65% to 80% of which are singletons. This record comes from a study of shared clonotypes between healthy human individuals. Sequencing input: memory CD4+ T cells sorted from blood. Sample subset: CD45RA-negative fraction. The chain uses TRBV19 and TRBJ2-1; TRBD2 matches at 7 bases. This TCR was sampled from a man between 18 and 35 years old in good health. CDR3 bases: TGTGCCAGTAGTCGAATACGCGGGAGCTCCTACAATGAGCAGTTCTTC. It specifies CASSRIRGSSYNEQFF.